This T cell receptor (beta chain) emerged from a study of T cells in Graves' hyperthyroidism and ophthalmopathy. Study at large: Specimen type is peripheral blood, collected at initial diagnosis prior to any treatment.

Diagnostic assessment was based on clinical symptoms, serum thyroxine and TRAb, thyroid ultrasound and orbital computed tomography. Amplification of TCR beta CDR3 regions used RNA as the template. Using the HTBI primer set, a first-round RT-PCR was run on the TCR CDR3. TCRdb passed the multiplex PCR reads through MiXCR, listing each CDR3 protein once. This sample carries over 350,000 distinct CDR3 sequences, roughly 14% of them seen once, and the ten largest clones take under 15%. This clonotype showed up just a few times. A much larger clone differs from this one at a single base, so this may be a read error. J gave up 0 bases and V 1 base, and 8 bases lay outside the gene matches. This CDR3 is built from 18 residues. Looked up from germline, CDR1 is SGHTA and CDR2 is FQGNSA.

Sequencing was carried out using blood. This sequence was found in a man aged 18-30 years with Graves' ophthalmopathy. V and J are TRBV7-2 and TRBJ2-7; 11 bases line up with TRBD2. DNA for the CDR3: TGTGCCAGCAGCTTAGTGCGGACTAGCGGGCCGTACTCCTACGAGCAGTACTTC. Protein: CASSLVRTSGPYSYEQYF.